These 13 T cell receptor beta chains were sequenced from one sample in a study of blood T cell repertoires in COVID-19. TCRdb keeps only in-frame clones here, not all; method: immunoSEQ multiplex PCR. The sample lists some 42,000 clones, around four fifths occurring once. The sample consisted of peripheral blood. All receptors come from a man between 50 and 59 years old with active COVID-19.

This clone has a handful of counts. The V gene is TRBV3-1 (or the pseudogene TRBV3-2), the J gene TRBJ2-7; no reliable D call. The ends were cut back, 1 base at V and 2 bases at J, with 12 bases in the middle. Germline loops: CDR1 LGHDT, CDR2 YNNKEL (reference sequence). The CDR3 runs to 15 residues. CDR3 bases: TGTGCCAGCAGCCAAGGGCCAGGAATTACCTACGAGCAGTACTTC. Translated, it gives CASSQGPGITYEQYF.

This clone was counted a single time. DNA of the CDR3: TGTGCCAGCAGCCAAGGGACTAGCGGAACCTACGAGCAGTACTTC. The encoded protein is CASSQGTSGTYEQYF. The rearrangement uses TRBV9 and TRBJ2-7, with 11 bases fitting TRBD2. The CDR3 spans 15 residues. CDR1 SGDLS and CDR2 YYNGEE come from the germline V gene. The V and J ends lost 4 bases and 2 bases, in that order; junction bases with no gene match: 5.

This clone has just one count. The J gene is TRBJ1-3, the V gene TRBV11-2; unclear D gene. Trimming stripped 4 bases from V and 6 bases from J, with 10 bases between. This CDR3 contains 13 residues. The germline CDR1 and CDR2 sequences are SGHAT and FQNNGV. The CDR3 region has the DNA TGTGCCAGCAGCTCCCGCCGAGCAAACACCATATATTTT. It is translated as CASSSRRANTIYF.

This chain connects TRBV15 to TRBJ2-3, with 9 bases fitting TRBD1. J was trimmed by 3 bases and V by 3 bases; bases with no gene match: 10. There are 17 residues in the CDR3. Per germline, CDR1 LNHNV and CDR2 YYDKDF (reference sequence). DNA for the CDR3: TGTGCCACCAGCAGGGATGACAGGGGGTCACAAACAGATACGCAGTATTTT. Protein product: CATSRDDRGSQTDTQYF.

The chain is built from TRBV6-6 and TRBJ2-3, with D possibly matching TRBD1 (6 bases). V was shortened by 1 base and J by 4 bases, with 12 bases between the two germline ends. The CDR3 is made up of 15 amino acids. Germline V gene lookup returns CDR1 MNHNY and CDR2 SVGAGI (reference sequence). CDR3: CASSYYGTQADTQYF. DNA of the CDR3: TGTGCCAGCAGTTACTACGGGACACAGGCAGATACGCAGTATTTT.

Concerning this clone: At one of its ends the junction is not consistent with the germline gene, which may arise from a read error. V is TRBV5-1 and J is TRBJ1-2; D is unclear. Germline V lookup: CDR1 SGHRS, CDR2 YFSETQ. This CDR3 has 13 amino acids. This CDR3 reads CASSLDGNYGYTF. In DNA form, the CDR3 reads TGCGCCAGCAGTTTGGACGGGAACTATGGCTACACCTTC.

This clone was seen just once. This chain uses TRBV5-1 with TRBJ2-7; 7 bases are a match to TRBD2. CDR1 and CDR2 from the germline V gene are SGHRS and YFSETQ. This CDR3 is 13 amino acids long. Trimming cost V 0 bases and J 6 bases; bases outside gene matches: 3. This CDR3 is CASSLVGGIEQYF. The CDR3 DNA is TGCGCCAGCAGCTTGGTGGGAGGGATCGAGCAGTACTTC.

The J gene is TRBJ1-1, the V gene TRBV6-5; D remains ambiguous. The V end lost 0 bases, the J end lost 7 bases, and 9 bases lay between the germline ends. CDR3 length: 13 residues. Germline V CDR1 and CDR2: MNHEY, SVGAGI. Here the CDR3 reads CASSYSVPGEAFF. In DNA form, the CDR3 reads TGTGCCAGCAGTTACTCGGTTCCAGGTGAAGCTTTCTTT.

J is TRBJ2-2 and V is TRBV2; D perhaps matches TRBD1 (6 bases). Germline V lookup: CDR1 SNHLY, CDR2 FYNNEI. V was pared by 3 bases and J by 5 bases, with 16 bases between. The CDR3 sequence is 16 residues long. DNA of the CDR3: TGTGCCAGCAGTGATGAGGTGGGGGCGCGGACCGGGGAGCTGTTTTTT. Protein: CASSDEVGARTGELFF.

This CDR3 is CASRTTGTGDEQYF. The CDR3 DNA reads TGTGCCAGCAGGACCACCGGGACAGGGGACGAGCAGTACTTC. The chain is built from TRBV7-6 and TRBJ2-7; 10 bases align to TRBD1. Germline trimming cut 6 bases from V and 5 bases from J; bases unmatched to any gene: 7. Germline CDR1 is SGHVS and CDR2 is FNYEAQ. The CDR3 has 14 residues.

This chain connects TRBV9 to TRBJ2-5; 14 bases map to TRBD2. With V trimmed by 3 bases and J by 4 bases, 5 bases remained unmatched. The V gene's germline CDR1 is SGDLS and CDR2 YYNGEE. The CDR3 length is 16 residues. The CDR3 DNA follows: TGTGCCAGCAGCGGGGGACTAGCGGGGGATGGAGAGACCCAGTACTTC. This translates into CASSGGLAGDGETQYF.

V usage is TRBV4-2 and J usage is TRBJ2-2, with 8 positions matching TRBD1. The CDR3 has 18 amino acids. V trimming: 2 bases; J trimming: 5 bases; junction bases outside the gene matches: 13. The V gene's germline CDR1 is LGHNA and CDR2 YNFKEQ. The CDR3 DNA is TGTGCCAGCAGCCAAACCCCCAAATCCGGGACAGGAACCGGGGAGCTGTTTTTT. It is translated as CASSQTPKSGTGTGELFF.

V and J are TRBV5-1 and TRBJ2-1; D remains unclear. The CDR3 has 13 amino acids. Germline V gene data show CDR1 as SGHRS and CDR2 as YFSETQ. The ends were cut back, 4 bases at V and 6 bases at J, with 11 bases in the middle. CDR3 nucleotide sequence: TGCGCCAGCAGCCGGTTTAACGGCAATGAGCAGTTCTTC. It translates to CASSRFNGNEQFF.